One and the same sample provided the 17 T cell receptor beta chains below, sequenced in a study of blood T cells in healthy people across ages. The authors ran a second PCR of roughly 7 to 11 cycles using a sample-barcoded 5' primer and a J-beta primer mix. One entry per CDR3 protein results from TCRdb running MiXCR on the 5' RACE reads. The sample carries 1.5 million to 2 million distinct CDR3 sequences, roughly 30% recorded once. Material: blood. Source of these receptors: a woman aged 30 to 39 in good health.

The chain combines TRBV6-5 with TRBJ1-1, with a possible D match to TRBD1 (6 bases). The V end was cut by 2 bases, the J end by 0 bases, with 10 bases between. CDR3 length equals 15 residues. Germline V gene lookup returns CDR1 MNHEY and CDR2 SVGAGI. CDR3: CASSYQDRMNTEAFF. CDR3 sequence (DNA): TGTGCCAGCAGTTACCAGGACAGAATGAACACTGAAGCTTTCTTT.

This clonotype came up many times. The chain recombines TRBV15 with TRBJ1-2; 7 bases map to TRBD1. This CDR3 has 15 residues. CDR1 and CDR2 (germline): LNHNV, YYDKDF (reference sequence). The ends lost 5 bases at V and 9 bases at J; junction bases unmatched: 15. The CDR3 coding sequence is TGTGCCACCAGCCCCCACCCCAGGAGACAGGGACGCTACACCTTC. It codes for CATSPHPRRQGRYTF.

The J gene is TRBJ2-3, the V gene TRBV6-6, with unresolved D. This CDR3 is 14 amino acids long. The germline V gene encodes CDR1 MNHNY and CDR2 SVGAGI (reference sequence). Trimming left V 5 bases short and J 2 bases short, with 11 bases between. This CDR3 reads CASSINRPTDTQYF. In DNA, the CDR3 is TGTGCCAGCAGTATAAACAGACCCACAGATACGCAGTATTTT.

This clonotype was detected many times. The V call is TRBV12-3 or TRBV12-4, the J call TRBJ2-1; no definite D call. This CDR3 is built from 11 residues. V was clipped by 5 bases and J by 7 bases, with 6 bases between them. In nucleotides, the CDR3 is TGTGCCAGCAGTACACGGAATGAGCAGTTCTTC. Translation: CASSTRNEQFF.

Ten or more counts support this clonotype. The chain links TRBV20-1 to TRBJ2-7; TRBD2 agrees at 11 bases. V shed 0 bases and J 4 bases; nucleotides not matched to a gene: 14. This CDR3 spans 18 amino acids. Germline assignment: CDR1 DFQATT and CDR2 SNEGSKA (reference sequence). CDR3 sequence: CSARDLGGLAGGAYEQYF. DNA for the CDR3: TGCAGTGCTAGAGACCTAGGTGGACTAGCGGGCGGAGCTTACGAGCAGTACTTC.

J is TRBJ1-1 and V is TRBV28; D is unresolved. From germline, CDR1 is MDHEN and CDR2 SYDVKM. Trimming pared 5 bases from V and 10 bases from J, leaving 17 bases between. The CDR3 length is 13 residues. The DNA for the CDR3 is TGTGCCAGCAGTCTGTCCGGTTCTCTCAGAGCTTTCTTT. This gives the protein CASSLSGSLRAFF. Together with reference TRBV28 and TRBJ1-1, the CDR3 gives the full variable domain: DVKVTQSSRYLVKRTGEKVFLECVQDMDHENMFWYRQDPGLGLRLIYFSYDVKMKEKGDIPEGYSVSREKKERFSLILESASTNQTSMYLCASSLSGSLRAFFGQGTRLTVV.

This rearrangement joins TRBV5-5 to TRBJ2-5, with 7 bases aligning to TRBD2. CDR3 length: 15 residues. Looked up from germline, CDR1 is SGHKS and CDR2 is YYEKEE (reference sequence). After removal of 5 bases from V and 0 bases from J, the junction contained 7 bases not matched to a gene. The CDR3 DNA reads TGTGCCAGCAGTCGGTTCGGGGGGAACCAAGAGACCCAGTACTTC. This sequence encodes CASSRFGGNQETQYF.

This clonotype was seen just once. The V and J genes are TRBV12-3 or TRBV12-4 and TRBJ1-3; no clear D gene. The CDR3 contains 13 residues. V was pared by 5 bases and J by 3 bases, with 8 bases between. The CDR3 nucleotides are TGTGCCAGCAGTCCCCGGGGTGGAAACACCATATATTTT. Amino acid sequence: CASSPRGGNTIYF.

This CDR3 reads CASMQDMETQYF. The DNA of the CDR3 is TGTGCCAGCATGCAGGACATGGAGACCCAGTACTTC. The rearrangement links TRBV25-1 to TRBJ2-5; D might be TRBD1 (5 bases). Deletions cut 7 bases from V and 5 bases from J, with 11 bases between. The CDR3 covers 12 residues. The germline CDR1 and CDR2 sequences are MGHDK and SYGVNS. Based on the CDR3 plus reference TRBV25-1 and TRBJ2-5, the full variable domain is EADIYQTPRYLVIGTGKKITLECSQTMGHDKMYWYQQDPGMELHLIHYSYGVNSTEKGDLSSESTVSRIRTEHFPLTLESARPSHTSQYLCASMQDMETQYFGPGTRLLVL.

This clonotype showed up just once. Here the CDR3 DNA reads TGCAGCGTTCGGGATATGGAGGAGGATGAAAAACTGTTTTTT. Residues: CSVRDMEEDEKLFF. The rearrangement uses TRBV29-1 and TRBJ1-4; D not certain. This CDR3 is 14 amino acids long. Germline V gene sequence: CDR1 SQVTM, CDR2 ANQGSEA. Trimming pared 5 bases from V and 6 bases from J, leaving 16 bases between.

The chain combines TRBV7-2 with TRBJ1-4; 7 bases fit TRBD1. Germline values: CDR1 SGHTA, CDR2 FQGNSA. The J segment lost 10 bases and the V segment lost 1 base, leaving 6 bases of the junction unmatched. The CDR3 has 14 amino acids. The CDR3 loop reads CASSLETGRRKLFF. The CDR3 DNA sequence: TGTGCCAGCAGCTTAGAGACAGGGAGGCGAAAACTGTTTTTT.

This clonotype has a handful of counts. The chain links TRBV5-1 to TRBJ1-2, with D hard to call. This CDR3 contains 12 residues. Trimming took 4 bases from V and 7 from J, leaving 11 bases between them. Germline loops: CDR1 SGHRS, CDR2 YFSETQ. CDR3 DNA: TGCGCCAGCAGCATGGAGACAACTGGCTACACCTTC. It codes for CASSMETTGYTF.

The sample holds many counts of this clonotype. This chain links TRBV5-1 with TRBJ2-7, with unresolved D. The CDR3 has 14 residues. CDR1 SGHRS and CDR2 YFSETQ come from the germline V gene. V shed 0 bases and J shed 5 bases, with 12 bases lying between them. Written as DNA, the CDR3 is TGCGCCAGCAGCTTGGATAATCCCTACGACGAGCAGTACTTC. Protein sequence: CASSLDNPYDEQYF. The full variable domain, completed using reference TRBV5-1 and TRBJ2-7, is KAGVTQTPRYLIKTRGQQVTLSCSPISGHRSVSWYQQTPGQGLQFLFEYFSETQRNKGNFPGRFSGRQFSNSRSEMNVSTLELGDSALYLCASSLDNPYDEQYFGPGTRLTVT.

The table lists this clonotype with a few counts. The gene calls are TRBV7-8 and TRBJ2-7, with 8 bases that match TRBD2. CDR1 and CDR2 (germline): SGHVS, FQNEAQ. Losses at the gene ends were 5 bases for V and 1 base for J; bases not matched to a gene: 13. The CDR3 covers 17 residues. The CDR3 DNA follows: TGTGCCAGCAGCCCCACCCCCAGCGGGAGCGGGTCCTACGAGCAGTACTTC. Its protein product is CASSPTPSGSGSYEQYF.

Concerning this clonotype: The germline gene is not matched at one end of the junction; a read error may be the cause. The chain uses TRBV20-1 and TRBJ2-7; possibly TRBD2 for D (5 bases). The germline V gene encodes CDR1 DFQATT and CDR2 SNEGSKA (reference sequence). The CDR3 extends over 14 amino acids. The CDR3 nucleotides are TGCAGTACTAGAGATGATGGTCCTAGCTACGAGCAGTACTTC. Translation: CSTRDDGPSYEQYF.

Only a few counts were recorded for this clonotype. The chain links TRBV3-1 to TRBJ2-3; 8 bases are a match to TRBD1. Germline values: CDR1 LGHDT, CDR2 YNNKEL (reference sequence). Trimming cost V 4 bases and J 4 bases; bases outside gene matches: 7. This CDR3 spans 15 amino acids. The CDR3 reads CASSLDRGSADTQYF. Here the CDR3 DNA reads TGTGCCAGCAGCCTCGACAGGGGTTCGGCAGATACGCAGTATTTT.

The CDR3 sequence is CASSPGQHHNEQFF. The DNA for the CDR3 is TGTGCCAGCAGCCCAGGACAGCACCACAATGAGCAGTTCTTC. This chain joins TRBV7-8 and TRBJ2-1; D may be TRBD1 (6 bases). This CDR3 region has 14 residues. Trimming cost V 5 bases and J 5 bases, with 13 bases left between them. CDR1 SGHVS and CDR2 FQNEAQ come from the germline V gene.